This TCR beta chain was sequenced in a study of Tregs in tolerant kidney transplant recipients. Study observations and caveats: Changing PCR primers prevented nucleotide comparison between some patients' samples.

Germline CDR1 reads SGHKS; CDR2 reads YYEKEE (reference sequence). The CDR3 is 15 amino acids. The V and J ends lost 1 base and 3 bases, in that order; junction bases with no gene match: 7. About this clone itself: The target antigen is unknown. The read halts 3 residues ahead of the CDR3 end, with the missing end drawn from the germline J gene.

Sequencing was performed with immunoSEQ multiplex PCR; in TCRdb, only in-frame clones are kept and a portion is missing. The table for this sample gives over 45,000 clones. V gene TRBV5-5 combines with J gene TRBJ2-7, with 7 positions matching TRBD2. Sample: CD4+ T cells from blood, taken before the transplant. This TCR derives from a human donor who received a combined kidney and bone marrow transplant. CDR3 sequence: CASSLLGGVNYEQYF. The CDR3 DNA, read in part, is TGTGCCAGCAGCTTGCTGGGGGGGGTCAACTACGAG.